The present entry profiles one T cell receptor beta chain with its context. Healthy people donating bone marrow made up the donors. Use of 60 Vbeta and 13 Jbeta primers characterized the PCR. Study processing details: Roughly 10 million shared chains were among roughly 81 million unique TCR beta chains counted in a later analysis. TCRdb's table, derived via immunoSEQ multiplex PCR, lists solely in-frame clones and lacks some. The DNA gave D and trimming, while V, J and clone size come from that table. The sample includes roughly 63,000 clones, roughly 71% of them seen just once. V lost 0 bases to trimming and J lost 8 bases; unmatched junction nucleotides: 5. The CDR3 runs 14 residues. The germline CDR1 and CDR2 sequences are SGDLS and YYNGEE. The sample belongs to a study of cytomegalovirus exposure and HLA in healthy donors.

The sample was PBMCs. This sequence originates from a man over 45 in good health and CMV-seropositive. V usage is TRBV9 and J usage is TRBJ1-2; 9 bases line up with TRBD1. The CDR3 DNA follows: TGTGCCAGCAGCGTAGAACAGGGGGCGGGGGGCTACACCTTC. Its translation: CASSVEQGAGGYTF.